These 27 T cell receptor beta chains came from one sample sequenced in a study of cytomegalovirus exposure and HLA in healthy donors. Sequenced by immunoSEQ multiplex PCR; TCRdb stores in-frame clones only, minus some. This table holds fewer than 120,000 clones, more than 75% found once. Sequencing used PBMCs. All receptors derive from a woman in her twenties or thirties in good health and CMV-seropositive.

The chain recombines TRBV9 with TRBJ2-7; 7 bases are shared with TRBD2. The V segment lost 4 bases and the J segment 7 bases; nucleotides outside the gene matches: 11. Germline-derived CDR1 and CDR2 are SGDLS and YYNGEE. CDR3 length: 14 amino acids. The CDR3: CASSFGEGREEQYF. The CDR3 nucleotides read TGTGCCAGCAGCTTCGGGGAGGGAAGGGAAGAGCAGTACTTC.

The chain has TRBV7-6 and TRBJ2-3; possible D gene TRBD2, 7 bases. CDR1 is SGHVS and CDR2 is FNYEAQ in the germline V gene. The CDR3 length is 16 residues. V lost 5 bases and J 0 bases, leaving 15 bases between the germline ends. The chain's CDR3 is CASSPGGGKSTDTQYF. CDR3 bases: TGTGCCAGCAGCCCTGGGGGGGGCAAAAGCACAGATACGCAGTATTTT.

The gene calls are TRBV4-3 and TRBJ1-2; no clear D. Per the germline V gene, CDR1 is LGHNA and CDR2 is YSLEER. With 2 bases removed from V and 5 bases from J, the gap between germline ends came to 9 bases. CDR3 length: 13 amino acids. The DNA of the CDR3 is TGCGCCAGCAGCCAAATCCCGGGGTATGGCTACACCTTC. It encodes CASSQIPGYGYTF.

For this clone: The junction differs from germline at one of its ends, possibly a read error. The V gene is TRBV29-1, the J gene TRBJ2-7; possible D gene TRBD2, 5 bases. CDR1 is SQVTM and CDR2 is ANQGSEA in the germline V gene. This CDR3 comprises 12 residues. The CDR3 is CSGRAASSEQYF. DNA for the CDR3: TGCAGTGGGCGGGCAGCTTCCTCCGAGCAGTACTTC.

The CDR3 spells CASSPGQAVSYEQYF. The CDR3, as DNA: TGTGCCAGCAGCCCGGGACAGGCAGTCTCCTACGAGCAGTACTTC. The V and J genes are TRBV9 and TRBJ2-7; 8 nucleotides align to TRBD1. Germline lookup yields CDR1 SGDLS and CDR2 YYNGEE. The CDR3 runs 15 residues. The ends lost 4 bases at V and 0 bases at J; junction bases unmatched: 6. Full variable domain (rest looked up from reference TRBV9 and TRBJ2-7): DSGVTQTPKHLITATGQRVTLRCSPRSGDLSVYWYQQSLDQGLQFLIQYYNGEERAKGNILERFSAQQFPDLHSELNLSSLELGDSALYFCASSPGQAVSYEQYFGPGTRLTVT.

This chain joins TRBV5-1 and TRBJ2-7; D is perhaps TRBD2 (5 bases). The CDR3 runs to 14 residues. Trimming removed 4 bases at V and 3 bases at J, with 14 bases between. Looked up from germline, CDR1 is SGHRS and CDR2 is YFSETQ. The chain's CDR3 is CASSIQLENYEQYF. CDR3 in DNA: TGCGCCAGCAGCATACAACTAGAAAACTACGAGCAGTACTTC.

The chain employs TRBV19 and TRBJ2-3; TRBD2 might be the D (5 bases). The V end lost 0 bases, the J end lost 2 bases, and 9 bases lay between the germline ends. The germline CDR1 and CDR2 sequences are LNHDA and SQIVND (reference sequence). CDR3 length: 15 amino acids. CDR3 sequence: CASSIDLDFTDTQYF. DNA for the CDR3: TGTGCCAGTAGTATAGATCTGGACTTCACAGATACGCAGTATTTT.

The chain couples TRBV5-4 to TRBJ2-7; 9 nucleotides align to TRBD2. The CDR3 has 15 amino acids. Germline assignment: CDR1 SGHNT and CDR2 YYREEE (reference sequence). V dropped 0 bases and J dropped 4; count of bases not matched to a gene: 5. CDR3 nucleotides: TGTGCCAGCAGCTTGGACAGCGGGAGGATATACGAGCAGTACTTC. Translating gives CASSLDSGRIYEQYF.

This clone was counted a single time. CDR3 DNA sequence: TGTGCCAGCAGCTTAGCTGGTGGTTACAGGAGTGCCACTGAAGCTTTCTTT. It yields the protein CASSLAGGYRSATEAFF. V usage is TRBV7-9 and J usage is TRBJ1-1, with D perhaps matching TRBD1 (5 bases). Trimming removed 0 bases from V and 4 bases from J, with 18 bases in between. Germline values: CDR1 SEHNR, CDR2 FQNEAQ (reference sequence). CDR3 size: 17 residues.

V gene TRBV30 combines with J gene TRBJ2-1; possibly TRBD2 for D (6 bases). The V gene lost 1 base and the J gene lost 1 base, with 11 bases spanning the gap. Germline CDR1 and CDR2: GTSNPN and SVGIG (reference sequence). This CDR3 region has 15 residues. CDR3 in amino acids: CAWSGGRSSYNEQFF. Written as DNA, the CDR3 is TGTGCCTGGAGTGGGGGGAGGTCGTCCTACAATGAGCAGTTCTTC.

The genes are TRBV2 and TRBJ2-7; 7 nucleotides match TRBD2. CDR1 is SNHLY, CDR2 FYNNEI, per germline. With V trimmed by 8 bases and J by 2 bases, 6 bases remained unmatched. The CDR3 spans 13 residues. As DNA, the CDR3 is TGTGCCAGCCTAGCGGACGGAGCCTACGAGCAGTACTTC. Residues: CASLADGAYEQYF.

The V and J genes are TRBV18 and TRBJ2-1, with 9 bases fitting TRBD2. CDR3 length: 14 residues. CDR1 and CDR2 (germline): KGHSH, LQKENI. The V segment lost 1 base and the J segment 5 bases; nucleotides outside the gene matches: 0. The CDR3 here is CASSPLAGDNEQFF. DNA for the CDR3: TGTGCCAGCTCACCACTAGCGGGGGACAATGAGCAGTTCTTC.

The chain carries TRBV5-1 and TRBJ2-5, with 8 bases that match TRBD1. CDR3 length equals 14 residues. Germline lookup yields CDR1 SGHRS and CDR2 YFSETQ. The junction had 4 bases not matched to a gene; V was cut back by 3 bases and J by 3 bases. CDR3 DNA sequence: TGCGCCAGCAGCTCACAGGGGGAGGAAGAGACCCAGTACTTC. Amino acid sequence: CASSSQGEEETQYF.

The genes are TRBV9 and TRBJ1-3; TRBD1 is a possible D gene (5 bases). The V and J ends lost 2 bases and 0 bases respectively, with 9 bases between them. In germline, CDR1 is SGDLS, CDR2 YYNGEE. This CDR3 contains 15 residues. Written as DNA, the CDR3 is TGTGCCAGCAGCGTCGGGGGGAGCTCTGGAAACACCATATATTTT. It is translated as CASSVGGSSGNTIYF.

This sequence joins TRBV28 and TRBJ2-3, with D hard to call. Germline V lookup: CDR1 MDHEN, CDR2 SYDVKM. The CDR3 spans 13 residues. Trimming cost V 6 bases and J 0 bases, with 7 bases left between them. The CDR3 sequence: CASSLGSTDTQYF. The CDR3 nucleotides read TGTGCCAGCAGCCTCGGTAGCACAGATACGCAGTATTTT.

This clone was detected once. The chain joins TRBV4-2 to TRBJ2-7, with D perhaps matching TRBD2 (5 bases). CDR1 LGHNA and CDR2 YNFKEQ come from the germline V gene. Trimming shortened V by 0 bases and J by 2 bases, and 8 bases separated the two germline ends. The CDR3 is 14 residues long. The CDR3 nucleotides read TGTGCCAGCAGCCAAGATCCTAGCCCCTACGAGCAGTACTTC. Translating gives CASSQDPSPYEQYF.

The CDR3 nucleotides read TGTGCCAGCTCACCGCTGGGACTAGGAGAGACCCAGTACTTC. It encodes CASSPLGLGETQYF. V gene TRBV18 combines with J gene TRBJ2-5, with TRBD2 matching over 8 bases. This CDR3 is built from 14 residues. Unmatched junction bases numbered 4, after V lost 3 bases and J lost 4 bases. Looked up from germline, CDR1 is KGHSH and CDR2 is LQKENI.

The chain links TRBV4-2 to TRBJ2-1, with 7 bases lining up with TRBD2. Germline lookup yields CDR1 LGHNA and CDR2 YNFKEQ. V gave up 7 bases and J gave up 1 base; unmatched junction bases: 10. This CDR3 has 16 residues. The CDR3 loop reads CASKNELAESYNEQFF. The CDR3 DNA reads TGTGCCAGCAAAAACGAGCTAGCGGAATCCTACAATGAGCAGTTCTTC.

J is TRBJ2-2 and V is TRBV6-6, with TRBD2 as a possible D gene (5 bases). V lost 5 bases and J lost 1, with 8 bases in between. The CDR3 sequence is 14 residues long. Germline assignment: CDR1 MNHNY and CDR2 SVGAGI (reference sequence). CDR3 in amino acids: CASSAAENTGELFF. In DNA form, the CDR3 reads TGTGCCAGCAGTGCAGCGGAGAACACCGGGGAGCTGTTTTTT.

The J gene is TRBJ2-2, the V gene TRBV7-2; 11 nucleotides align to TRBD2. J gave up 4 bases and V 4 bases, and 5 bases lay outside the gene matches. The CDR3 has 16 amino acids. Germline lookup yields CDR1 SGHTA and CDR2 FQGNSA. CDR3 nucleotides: TGTGCCAGCAGCTCAAGGACTAGCGGGTCCACCGGGGAGCTGTTTTTT. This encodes CASSSRTSGSTGELFF. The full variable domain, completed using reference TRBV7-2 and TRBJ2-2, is GAGVSQSPSNKVTEKGKDVELRCDPISGHTALYWYRQSLGQGLEFLIYFQGNSAPDKSGLPSDRFSAERTGGSVSTLTIQRTQQEDSAVYLCASSSRTSGSTGELFFGEGSRLTVL.

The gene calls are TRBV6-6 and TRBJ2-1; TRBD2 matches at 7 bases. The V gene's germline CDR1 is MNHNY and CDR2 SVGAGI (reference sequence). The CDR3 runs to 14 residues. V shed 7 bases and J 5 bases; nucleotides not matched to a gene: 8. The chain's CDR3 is CASTGGSINNEQFF. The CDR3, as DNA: TGTGCCAGCACAGGCGGGAGTATCAACAATGAGCAGTTCTTC.

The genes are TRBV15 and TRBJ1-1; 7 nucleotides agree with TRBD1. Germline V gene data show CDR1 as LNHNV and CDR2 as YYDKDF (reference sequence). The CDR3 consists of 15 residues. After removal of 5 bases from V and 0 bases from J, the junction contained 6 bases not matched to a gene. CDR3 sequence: CATSPQDRMNTEAFF. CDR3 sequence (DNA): TGTGCCACCAGCCCTCAGGACAGGATGAACACTGAAGCTTTCTTT.

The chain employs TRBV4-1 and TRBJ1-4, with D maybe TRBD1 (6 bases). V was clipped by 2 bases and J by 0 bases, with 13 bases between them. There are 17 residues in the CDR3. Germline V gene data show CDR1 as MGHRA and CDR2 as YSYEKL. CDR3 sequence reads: CASSQTPEGATNEKLFF. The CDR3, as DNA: TGCGCCAGCAGCCAAACTCCCGAGGGGGCAACTAATGAAAAACTGTTTTTT.

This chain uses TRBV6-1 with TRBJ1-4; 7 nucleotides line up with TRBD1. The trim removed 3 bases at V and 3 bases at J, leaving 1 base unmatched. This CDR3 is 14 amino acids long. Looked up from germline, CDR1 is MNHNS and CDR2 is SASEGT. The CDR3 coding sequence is TGTGCCAGCAGTGACAGGGGGGCTAATGAAAAACTGTTTTTT. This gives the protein CASSDRGANEKLFF.

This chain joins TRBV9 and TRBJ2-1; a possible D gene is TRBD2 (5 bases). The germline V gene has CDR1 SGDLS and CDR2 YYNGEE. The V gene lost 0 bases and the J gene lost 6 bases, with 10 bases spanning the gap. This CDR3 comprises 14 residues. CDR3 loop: CASSVVGGSNEQFF. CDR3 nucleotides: TGTGCCAGCAGCGTAGTAGGTGGGAGCAATGAGCAGTTCTTC.

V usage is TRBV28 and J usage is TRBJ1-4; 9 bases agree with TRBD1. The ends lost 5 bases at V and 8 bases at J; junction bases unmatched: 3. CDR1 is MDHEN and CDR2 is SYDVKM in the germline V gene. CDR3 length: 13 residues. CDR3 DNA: TGTGCCAGCAGTGACAGGGGGAAGGAAAAACTGTTTTTT. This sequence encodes CASSDRGKEKLFF.

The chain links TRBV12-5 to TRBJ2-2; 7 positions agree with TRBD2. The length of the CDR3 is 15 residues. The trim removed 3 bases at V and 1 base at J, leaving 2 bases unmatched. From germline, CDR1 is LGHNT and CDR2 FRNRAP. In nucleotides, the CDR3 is TGTGCTAGTGGTTTCCCGGGGGGGAACACCGGGGAGCTGTTTTTT. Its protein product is CASGFPGGNTGELFF.